Described below is a single T cell receptor beta chain sequence and its context. Its antigen is still unknown. Data came from immunoSEQ multiplex PCR; TCRdb stores just in-frame clones and leaves some out. The data hold about 110,000 clones, with approximately 86% observed a single time. This CDR3 is built from 12 residues. V was cut by 7 bases and J by 8 bases, with 14 bases left in between. CDR1 is MNHEY, CDR2 SMNVEV, per germline (reference sequence). Donors were drawn from the approximately 110-subject validation cohort, separate from the roughly 670-subject first cohort. This record belongs to a study of cytomegalovirus exposure and HLA in healthy donors. Points from the study as a whole: In vitro, a few CMV-associated chains proved specific for CMV antigens. The finding came from a later analysis; first-cohort TCR clusters tended to co-occur in the approximately 120 validation repertoires.

The sequenced material came from PBMCs. This chain uses TRBV27 with TRBJ1-2, with D hard to call. The clonotype was recovered from a woman aged 18-29 years in good health and CMV-seronegative. CDR3 nucleotides: TGTGCCAGCAACGGAGGGTCTAAGGGCTACACCTTC. As protein: CASNGGSKGYTF.